This T cell receptor beta chain was obtained from a study of blood T cell repertoires in COVID-19. Looking at the study overall: COVID-19 samples from acute and convalescent phases originated in the United States, Italy and Spain. T cells, B-cell-depleted T cells, or PBMCs supplied cDNA or gDNA.

V gave up 6 bases and J gave up 3 bases, with 8 bases separating them. The CDR3 is 13 residues long. Germline values: CDR1 SEHNR, CDR2 FQNEAQ (reference sequence). TCRdb's table, derived via immunoSEQ multiplex PCR, lists solely in-frame clones and lacks some. The table includes around 140,000 clones, approximately 81% detected once. This sequence was found in a human donor with acute or convalescent COVID-19. The donor label of this sample is uncertain. Sequenced input: peripheral blood. V is TRBV7-9 and J is TRBJ2-2; D is unclear. The CDR3 protein is CASSPFDTGELFF. For the CDR3, the DNA is TGTGCCAGCAGTCCCTTTGACACCGGGGAGCTGTTTTTT.